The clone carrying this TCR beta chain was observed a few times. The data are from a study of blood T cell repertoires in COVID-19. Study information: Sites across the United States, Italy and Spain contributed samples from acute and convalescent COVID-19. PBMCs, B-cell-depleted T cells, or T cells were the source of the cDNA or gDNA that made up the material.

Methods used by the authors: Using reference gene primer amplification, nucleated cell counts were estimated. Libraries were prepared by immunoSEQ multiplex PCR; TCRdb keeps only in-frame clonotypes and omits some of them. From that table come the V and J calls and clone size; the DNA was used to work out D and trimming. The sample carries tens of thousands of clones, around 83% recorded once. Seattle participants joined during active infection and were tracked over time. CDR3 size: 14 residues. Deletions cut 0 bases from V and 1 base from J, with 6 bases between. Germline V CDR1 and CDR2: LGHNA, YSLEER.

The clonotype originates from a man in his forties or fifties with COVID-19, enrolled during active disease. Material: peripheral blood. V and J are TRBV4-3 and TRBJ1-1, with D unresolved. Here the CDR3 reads CASSQEVRNTEAFF. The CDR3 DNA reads TGCGCCAGCAGCCAAGAGGTCAGGAACACTGAAGCTTTCTTT.